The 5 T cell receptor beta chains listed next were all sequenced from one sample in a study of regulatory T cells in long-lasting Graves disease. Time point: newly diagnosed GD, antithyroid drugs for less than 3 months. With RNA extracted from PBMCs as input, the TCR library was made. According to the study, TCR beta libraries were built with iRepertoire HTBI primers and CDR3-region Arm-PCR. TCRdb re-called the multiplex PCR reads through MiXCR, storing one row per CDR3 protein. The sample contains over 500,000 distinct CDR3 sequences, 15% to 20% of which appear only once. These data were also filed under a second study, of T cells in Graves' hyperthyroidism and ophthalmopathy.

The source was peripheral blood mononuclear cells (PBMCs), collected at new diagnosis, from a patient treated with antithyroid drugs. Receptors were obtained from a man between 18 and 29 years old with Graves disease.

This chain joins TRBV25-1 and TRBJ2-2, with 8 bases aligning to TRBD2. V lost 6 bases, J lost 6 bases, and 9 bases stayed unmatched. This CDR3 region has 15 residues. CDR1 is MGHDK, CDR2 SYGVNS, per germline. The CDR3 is CASSGTRGFPGELFF. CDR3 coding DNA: TGTGCCAGCAGCGGGACTAGGGGCTTCCCCGGGGAGCTGTTTTTT. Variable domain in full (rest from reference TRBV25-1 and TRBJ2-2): EADIYQTPRYLVIGTGKKITLECSQTMGHDKMYWYQQDPGMELHLIHYSYGVNSTEKGDLSSESTVSRIRTEHFPLTLESARPSHTSQYLCASSGTRGFPGELFFGEGSRLTVL.

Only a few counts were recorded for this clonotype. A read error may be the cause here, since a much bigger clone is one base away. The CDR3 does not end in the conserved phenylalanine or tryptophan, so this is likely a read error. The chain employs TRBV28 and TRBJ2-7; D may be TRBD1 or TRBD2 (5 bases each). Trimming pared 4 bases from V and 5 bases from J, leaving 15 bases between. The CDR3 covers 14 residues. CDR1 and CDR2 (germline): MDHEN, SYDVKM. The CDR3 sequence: CASSSGTTRDEQYL. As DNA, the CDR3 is TGTGCCAGCAGTTCCGGGACCACCCGAGACGAGCAGTACCTC.

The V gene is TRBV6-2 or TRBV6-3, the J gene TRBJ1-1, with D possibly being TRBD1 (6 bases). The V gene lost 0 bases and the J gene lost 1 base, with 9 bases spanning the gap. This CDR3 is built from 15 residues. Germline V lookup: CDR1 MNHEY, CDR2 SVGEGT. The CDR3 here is CASSYSRTANTEAFF. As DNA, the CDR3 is TGTGCCAGCAGTTACTCCCGGACAGCGAACACTGAAGCTTTCTTT.

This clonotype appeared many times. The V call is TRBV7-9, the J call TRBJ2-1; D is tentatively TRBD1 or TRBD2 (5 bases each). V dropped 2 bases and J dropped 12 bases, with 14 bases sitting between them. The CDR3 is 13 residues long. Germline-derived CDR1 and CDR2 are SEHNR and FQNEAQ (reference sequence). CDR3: CASSLLHGTGQFF. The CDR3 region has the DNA TGTGCCAGCAGCTTATTGCACGGGACCGGGCAGTTCTTC.

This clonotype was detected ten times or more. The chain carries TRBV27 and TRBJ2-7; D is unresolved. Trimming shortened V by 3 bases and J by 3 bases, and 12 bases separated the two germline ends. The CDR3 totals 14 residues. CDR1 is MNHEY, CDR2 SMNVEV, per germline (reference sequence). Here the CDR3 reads CASSLGRRFYEQYF. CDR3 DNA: TGTGCCAGCAGTTTGGGTAGGCGTTTCTACGAGCAGTACTTC.